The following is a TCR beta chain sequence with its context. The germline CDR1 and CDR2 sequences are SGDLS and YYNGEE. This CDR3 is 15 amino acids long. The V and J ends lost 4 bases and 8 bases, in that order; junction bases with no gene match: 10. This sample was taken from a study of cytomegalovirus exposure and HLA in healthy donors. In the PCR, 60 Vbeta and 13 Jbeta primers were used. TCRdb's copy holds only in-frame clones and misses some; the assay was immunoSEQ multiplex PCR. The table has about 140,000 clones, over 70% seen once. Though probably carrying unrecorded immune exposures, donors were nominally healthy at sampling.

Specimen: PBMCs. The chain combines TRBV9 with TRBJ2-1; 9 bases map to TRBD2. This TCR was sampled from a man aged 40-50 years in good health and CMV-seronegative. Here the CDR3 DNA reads TGTGCCAGCAGCCCTAGCGGGGTATCTGGCGATGAGCAGTTCTTC. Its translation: CASSPSGVSGDEQFF.